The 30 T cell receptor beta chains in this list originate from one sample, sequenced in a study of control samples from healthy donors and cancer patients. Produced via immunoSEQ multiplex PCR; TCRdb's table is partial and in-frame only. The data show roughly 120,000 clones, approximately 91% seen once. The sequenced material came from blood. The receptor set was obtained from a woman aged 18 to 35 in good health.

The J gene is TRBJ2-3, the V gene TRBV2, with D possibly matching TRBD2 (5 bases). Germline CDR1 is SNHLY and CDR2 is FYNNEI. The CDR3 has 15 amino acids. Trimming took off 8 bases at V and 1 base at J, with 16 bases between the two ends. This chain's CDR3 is CASQRGVARTDTQYF. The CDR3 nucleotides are TGTGCCAGCCAGAGAGGAGTAGCGCGCACAGATACGCAGTATTTT. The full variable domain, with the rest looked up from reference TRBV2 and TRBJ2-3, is EPEVTQTPSHQVTQMGQEVILRCVPISNHLYFYWYRQILGQKVEFLVSFYNNEISEKSEIFDDQFSVERPDGSNFTLKIRSTKLEDSAMYFCASQRGVARTDTQYFGPGTRLTVL.

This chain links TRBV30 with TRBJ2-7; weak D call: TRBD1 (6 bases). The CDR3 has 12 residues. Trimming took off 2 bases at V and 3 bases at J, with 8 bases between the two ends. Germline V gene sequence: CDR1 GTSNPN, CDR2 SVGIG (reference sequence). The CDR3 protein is CAWSKTGYEQYF. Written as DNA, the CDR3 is TGTGCCTGGAGTAAGACAGGCTACGAGCAGTACTTC. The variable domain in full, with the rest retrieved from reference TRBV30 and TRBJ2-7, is SQTIHQWPATLVQPVGSPLSLECTVEGTSNPNLYWYRQAAGRGLQLLFYSVGIGQISSEVPQNLSASRPQDRQFILSSKKLLLSDSGFYLCAWSKTGYEQYFGPGTRLTVT.

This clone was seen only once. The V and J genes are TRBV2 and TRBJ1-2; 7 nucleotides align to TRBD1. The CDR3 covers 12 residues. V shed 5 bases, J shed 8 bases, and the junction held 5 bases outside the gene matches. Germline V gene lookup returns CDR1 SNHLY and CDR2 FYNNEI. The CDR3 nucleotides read TGTGCCAGCAGTTCGACAGGGTACGGCTACACCTTC. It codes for CASSSTGYGYTF.

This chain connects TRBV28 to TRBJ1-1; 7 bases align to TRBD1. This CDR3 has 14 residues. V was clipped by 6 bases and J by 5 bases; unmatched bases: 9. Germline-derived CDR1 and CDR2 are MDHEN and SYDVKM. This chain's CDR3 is CASRGGWSGTEAFF. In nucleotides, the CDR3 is TGTGCCAGCAGAGGGGGCTGGTCTGGGACTGAAGCTTTCTTT. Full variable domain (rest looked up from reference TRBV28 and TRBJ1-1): DVKVTQSSRYLVKRTGEKVFLECVQDMDHENMFWYRQDPGLGLRLIYFSYDVKMKEKGDIPEGYSVSREKKERFSLILESASTNQTSMYLCASRGGWSGTEAFFGQGTRLTVV.

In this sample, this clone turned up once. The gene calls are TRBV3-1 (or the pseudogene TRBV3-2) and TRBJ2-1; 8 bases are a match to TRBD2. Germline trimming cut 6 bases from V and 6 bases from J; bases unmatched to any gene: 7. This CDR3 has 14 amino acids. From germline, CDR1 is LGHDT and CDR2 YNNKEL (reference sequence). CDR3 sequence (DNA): TGTGCCAGCAGAGCGTCGCGGGGGGTCAATGAGCAGTTCTTC. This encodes CASRASRGVNEQFF.

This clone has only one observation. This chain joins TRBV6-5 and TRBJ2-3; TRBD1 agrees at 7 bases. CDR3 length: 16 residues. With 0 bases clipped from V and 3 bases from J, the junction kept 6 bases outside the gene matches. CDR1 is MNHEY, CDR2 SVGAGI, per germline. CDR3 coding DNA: TGTGCCAGCAGTTACTCAAAGACAGGGATAACAGATACGCAGTATTTT. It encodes CASSYSKTGITDTQYF.

CDR3 residues: CASSLDLAGGADTQYF. In DNA, the CDR3 is TGCGCCAGCAGCTTGGATTTGGCAGGGGGCGCAGATACGCAGTATTTT. V and J are TRBV5-1 and TRBJ2-3, with TRBD1 matching 8 bases. This CDR3 comprises 16 residues. CDR1 SGHRS and CDR2 YFSETQ come from the germline V gene. Trimming took 0 bases from V and 4 from J; bases not matched to a gene: 7.

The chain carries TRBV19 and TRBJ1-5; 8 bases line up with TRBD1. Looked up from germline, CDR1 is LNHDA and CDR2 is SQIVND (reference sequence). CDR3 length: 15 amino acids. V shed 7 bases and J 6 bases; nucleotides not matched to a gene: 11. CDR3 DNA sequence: TGTGCCAGTACCGTCGACAGGGGAGAGTTTCAGCCCCAGCATTTT. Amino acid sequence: CASTVDRGEFQPQHF.

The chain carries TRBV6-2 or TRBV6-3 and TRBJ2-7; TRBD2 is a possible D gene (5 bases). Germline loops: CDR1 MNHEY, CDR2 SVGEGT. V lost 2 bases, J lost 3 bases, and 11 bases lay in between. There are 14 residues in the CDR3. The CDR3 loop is CASSYERPNYEQYF. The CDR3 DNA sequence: TGTGCCAGCAGTTACGAGCGGCCTAACTACGAGCAGTACTTC.

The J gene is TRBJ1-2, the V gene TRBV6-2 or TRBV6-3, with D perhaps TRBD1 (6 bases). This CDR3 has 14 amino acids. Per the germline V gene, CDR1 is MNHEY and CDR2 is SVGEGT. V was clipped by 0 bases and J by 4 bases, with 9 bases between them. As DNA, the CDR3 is TGTGCCAGCAGTTACTCACAGGGCGGCTATGGCTACACCTTC. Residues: CASSYSQGGYGYTF.

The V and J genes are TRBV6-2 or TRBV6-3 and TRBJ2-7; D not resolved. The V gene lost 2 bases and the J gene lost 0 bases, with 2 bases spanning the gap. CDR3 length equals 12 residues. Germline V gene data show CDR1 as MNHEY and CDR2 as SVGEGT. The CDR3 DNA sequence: TGTGCCAGCAGTTACCGCTCCTACGAGCAGTACTTC. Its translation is CASSYRSYEQYF.

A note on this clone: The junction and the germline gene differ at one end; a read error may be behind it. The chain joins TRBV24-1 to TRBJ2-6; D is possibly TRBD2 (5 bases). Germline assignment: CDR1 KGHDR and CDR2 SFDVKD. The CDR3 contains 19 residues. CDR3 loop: CATSANSYSGHSGTNVLTF. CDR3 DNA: TGTGCCACCAGTGCAAACAGTTACAGCGGTCACTCTGGGACCAACGTCCTGACTTTC.

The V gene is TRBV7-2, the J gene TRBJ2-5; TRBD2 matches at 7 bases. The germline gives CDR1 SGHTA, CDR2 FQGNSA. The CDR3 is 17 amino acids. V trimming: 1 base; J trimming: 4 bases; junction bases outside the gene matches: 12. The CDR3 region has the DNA TGTGCCAGCAGCTTAGGGGCAACTAGCGTTAGTCGAGAGACCCAGTACTTC. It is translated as CASSLGATSVSRETQYF.

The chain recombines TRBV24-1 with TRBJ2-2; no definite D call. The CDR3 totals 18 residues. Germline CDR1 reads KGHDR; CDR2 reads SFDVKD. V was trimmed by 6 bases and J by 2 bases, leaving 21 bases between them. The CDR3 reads CATSKSKGRVGNTGELFF. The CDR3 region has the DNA TGTGCCACCAGTAAGAGTAAGGGTCGGGTCGGAAACACCGGGGAGCTGTTTTTT.

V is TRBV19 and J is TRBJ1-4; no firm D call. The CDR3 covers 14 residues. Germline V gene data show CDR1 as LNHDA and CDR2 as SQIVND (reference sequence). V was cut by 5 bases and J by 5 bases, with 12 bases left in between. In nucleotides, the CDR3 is TGTGCCAGTAGTCTTTGGGCCTCAAATGAAAAACTGTTTTTT. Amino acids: CASSLWASNEKLFF.

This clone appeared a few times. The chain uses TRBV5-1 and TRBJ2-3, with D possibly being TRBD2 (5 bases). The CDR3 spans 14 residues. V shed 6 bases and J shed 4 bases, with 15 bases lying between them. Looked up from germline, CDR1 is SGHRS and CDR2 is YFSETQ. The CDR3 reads CASTREGSSDTQYF. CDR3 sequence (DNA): TGCGCCAGCACCCGGGAAGGCTCCTCAGATACGCAGTATTTT. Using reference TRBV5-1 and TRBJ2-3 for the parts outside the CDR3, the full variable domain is KAGVTQTPRYLIKTRGQQVTLSCSPISGHRSVSWYQQTPGQGLQFLFEYFSETQRNKGNFPGRFSGRQFSNSRSEMNVSTLELGDSALYLCASTREGSSDTQYFGPGTRLTVL.

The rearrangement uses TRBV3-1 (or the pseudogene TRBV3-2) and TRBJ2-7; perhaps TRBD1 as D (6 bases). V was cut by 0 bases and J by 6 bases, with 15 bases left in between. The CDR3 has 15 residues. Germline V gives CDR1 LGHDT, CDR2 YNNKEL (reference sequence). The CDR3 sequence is CASSQETGLVREQYF. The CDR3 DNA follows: TGTGCCAGCAGCCAAGAGACAGGCTTAGTGCGCGAGCAGTACTTC.

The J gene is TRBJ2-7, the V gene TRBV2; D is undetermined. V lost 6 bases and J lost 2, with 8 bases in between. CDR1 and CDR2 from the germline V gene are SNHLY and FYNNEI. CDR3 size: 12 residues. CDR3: CASSITPYEQYF. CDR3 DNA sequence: TGTGCCAGCAGCATAACCCCCTACGAGCAGTACTTC.

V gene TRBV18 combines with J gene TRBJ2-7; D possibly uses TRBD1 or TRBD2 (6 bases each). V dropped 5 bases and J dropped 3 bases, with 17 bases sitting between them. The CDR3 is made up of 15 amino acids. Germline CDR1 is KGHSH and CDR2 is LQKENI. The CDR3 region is CASSAGTLGGYEQYF. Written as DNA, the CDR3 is TGTGCCAGCTCAGCGGGGACACTCGGGGGCTACGAGCAGTACTTC.

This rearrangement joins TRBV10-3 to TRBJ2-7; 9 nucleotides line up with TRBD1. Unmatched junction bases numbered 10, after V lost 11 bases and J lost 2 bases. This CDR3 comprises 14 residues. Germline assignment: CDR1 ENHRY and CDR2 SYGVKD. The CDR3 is CAVFGGQGTYEQYF. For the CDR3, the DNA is TGTGCCGTGTTTGGGGGACAGGGCACCTACGAGCAGTACTTC.

CDR3 amino acids: CASRMTGRYGYTF. CDR3 nucleotides: TGTGCCAGCAGGATGACAGGGAGGTATGGCTACACCTTC. This rearrangement joins TRBV27 to TRBJ1-2, with 7 bases fitting TRBD1. The germline V gene has CDR1 MNHEY and CDR2 SMNVEV (reference sequence). V dropped 6 bases and J dropped 5; count of bases not matched to a gene: 6. The CDR3 has 13 amino acids.

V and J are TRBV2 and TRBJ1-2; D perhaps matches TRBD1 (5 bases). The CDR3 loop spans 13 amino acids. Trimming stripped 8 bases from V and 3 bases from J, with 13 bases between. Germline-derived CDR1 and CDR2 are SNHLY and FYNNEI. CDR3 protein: CASGDQGDYGYTF. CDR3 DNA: TGTGCCAGCGGCGACCAGGGCGACTATGGCTACACCTTC.

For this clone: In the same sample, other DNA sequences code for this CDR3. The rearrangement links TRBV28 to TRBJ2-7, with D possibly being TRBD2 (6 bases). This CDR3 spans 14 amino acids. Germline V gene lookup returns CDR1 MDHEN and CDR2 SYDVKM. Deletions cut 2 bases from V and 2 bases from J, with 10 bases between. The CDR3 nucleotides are TGTGCCAGCAGTTTAGGAGGGGCTCCCTACGAGCAGTACTTC. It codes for CASSLGGAPYEQYF.

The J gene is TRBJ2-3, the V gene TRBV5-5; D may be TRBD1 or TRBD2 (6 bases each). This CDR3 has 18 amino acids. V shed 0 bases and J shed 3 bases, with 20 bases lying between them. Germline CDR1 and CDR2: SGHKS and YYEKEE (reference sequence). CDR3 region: CASSLDGGGTVRTDTQYF. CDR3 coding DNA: TGTGCCAGCAGCTTGGATGGAGGGGGGACGGTTAGGACAGATACGCAGTATTTT.

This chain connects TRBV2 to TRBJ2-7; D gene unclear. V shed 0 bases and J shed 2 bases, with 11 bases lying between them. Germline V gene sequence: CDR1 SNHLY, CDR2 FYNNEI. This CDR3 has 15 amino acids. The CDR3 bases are TGTGCCAGCAGTGAAGCGACGGCAGGTCCCTACGAGCAGTACTTC. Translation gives CASSEATAGPYEQYF. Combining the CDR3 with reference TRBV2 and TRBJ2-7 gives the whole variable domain EPEVTQTPSHQVTQMGQEVILRCVPISNHLYFYWYRQILGQKVEFLVSFYNNEISEKSEIFDDQFSVERPDGSNFTLKIRSTKLEDSAMYFCASSEATAGPYEQYFGPGTRLTVT.

CDR3 loop: CASSLGQGRTGELFF. The CDR3 DNA sequence: TGTGCCAGCAGCCTCGGACAGGGGAGAACCGGGGAGCTGTTTTTT. The chain carries TRBV7-9 and TRBJ2-2; TRBD1 matches 9 bases. With 5 bases clipped from V and 5 bases from J, the junction kept 6 bases outside the gene matches. Germline CDR1 is SEHNR and CDR2 is FQNEAQ (reference sequence). The CDR3 has 15 amino acids.

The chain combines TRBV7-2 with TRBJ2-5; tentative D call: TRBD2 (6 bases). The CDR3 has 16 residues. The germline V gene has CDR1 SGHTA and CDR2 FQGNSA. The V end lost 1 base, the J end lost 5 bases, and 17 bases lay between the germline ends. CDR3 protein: CASSLGRGLARETQYF. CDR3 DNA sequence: TGTGCCAGCAGCTTAGGGAGGGGCCTAGCCCGGGAGACCCAGTACTTC.

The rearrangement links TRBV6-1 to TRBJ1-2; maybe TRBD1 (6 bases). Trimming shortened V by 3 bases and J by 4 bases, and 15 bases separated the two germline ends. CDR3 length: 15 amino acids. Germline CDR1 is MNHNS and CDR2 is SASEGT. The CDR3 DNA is TGTGCCAGCAGTGATCGAGGGGCAGGGGTCTATGGCTACACCTTC. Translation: CASSDRGAGVYGYTF.

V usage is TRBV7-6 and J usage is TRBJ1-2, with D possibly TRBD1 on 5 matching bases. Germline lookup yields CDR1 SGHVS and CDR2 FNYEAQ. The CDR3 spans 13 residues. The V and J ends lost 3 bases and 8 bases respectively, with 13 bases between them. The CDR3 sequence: CASSFSGNGGYTF. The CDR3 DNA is TGTGCCAGCAGCTTCTCAGGGAATGGAGGCTACACCTTC.

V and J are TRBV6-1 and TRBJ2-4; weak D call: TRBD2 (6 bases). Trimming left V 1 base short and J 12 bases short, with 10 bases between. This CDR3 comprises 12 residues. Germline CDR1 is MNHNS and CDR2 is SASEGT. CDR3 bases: TGTGCCAGCAGTGAAGGGAGGGGTGCTCAGTACTTC. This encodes CASSEGRGAQYF.